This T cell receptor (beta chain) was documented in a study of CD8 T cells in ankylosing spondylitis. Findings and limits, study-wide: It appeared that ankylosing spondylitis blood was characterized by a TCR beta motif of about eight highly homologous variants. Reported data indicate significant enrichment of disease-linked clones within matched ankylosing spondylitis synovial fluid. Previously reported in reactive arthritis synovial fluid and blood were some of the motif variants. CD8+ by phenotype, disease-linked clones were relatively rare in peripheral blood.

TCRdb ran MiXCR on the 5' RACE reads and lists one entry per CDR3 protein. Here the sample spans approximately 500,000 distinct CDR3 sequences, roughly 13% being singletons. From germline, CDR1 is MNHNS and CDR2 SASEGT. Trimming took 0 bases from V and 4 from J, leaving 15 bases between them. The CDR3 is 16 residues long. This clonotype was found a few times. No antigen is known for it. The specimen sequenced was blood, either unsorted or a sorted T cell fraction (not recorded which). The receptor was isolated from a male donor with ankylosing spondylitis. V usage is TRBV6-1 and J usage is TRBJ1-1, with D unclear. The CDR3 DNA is TGTGCCAGCAGTGAAGCGAGAAACAGCCGCGGCACTGAAGCTTTCTTT. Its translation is CASSEARNSRGTEAFF.